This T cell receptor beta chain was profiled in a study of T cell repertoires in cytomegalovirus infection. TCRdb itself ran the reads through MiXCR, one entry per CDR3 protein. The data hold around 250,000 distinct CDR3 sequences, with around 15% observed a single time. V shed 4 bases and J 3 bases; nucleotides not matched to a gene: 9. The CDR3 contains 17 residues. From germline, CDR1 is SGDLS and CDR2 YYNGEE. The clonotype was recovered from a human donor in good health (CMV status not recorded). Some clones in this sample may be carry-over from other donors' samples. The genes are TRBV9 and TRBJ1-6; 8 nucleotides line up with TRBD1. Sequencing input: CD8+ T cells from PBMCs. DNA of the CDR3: TGTGCCAGCAGCTCAGGGACAGGCTCTCTCTATAATTCACCCCTCCACTTT. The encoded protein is CASSSGTGSLYNSPLHF.